A single T cell receptor (beta chain) is shown here with its context. Its matching antigen is unknown. Amplification used 60 Vbeta primers and 13 Jbeta primers. Produced via immunoSEQ multiplex PCR; TCRdb's table is partial and in-frame only. The repertoire holds 150,000 to 200,000 clones, with roughly three quarters as singletons. These data belong to a study of cytomegalovirus exposure and HLA in healthy donors. Overall study findings and caveats: What a later analysis showed was that several of the most significant clusters appeared linked to common viral pathogens.

J was trimmed by 8 bases and V by 4 bases; bases with no gene match: 10. The CDR3 spans 13 residues. Germline V gene sequence: CDR1 GTSNPN, CDR2 SVGIG (reference sequence). V and J are TRBV30 and TRBJ1-2; 7 nucleotides match TRBD1. Material: PBMCs. The receptor's source is a man younger than 35 in good health and CMV-seropositive. CDR3 protein: CAWISNRGNGYTF. CDR3 bases: TGTGCCTGGATATCGAACAGGGGAAACGGCTACACCTTC.